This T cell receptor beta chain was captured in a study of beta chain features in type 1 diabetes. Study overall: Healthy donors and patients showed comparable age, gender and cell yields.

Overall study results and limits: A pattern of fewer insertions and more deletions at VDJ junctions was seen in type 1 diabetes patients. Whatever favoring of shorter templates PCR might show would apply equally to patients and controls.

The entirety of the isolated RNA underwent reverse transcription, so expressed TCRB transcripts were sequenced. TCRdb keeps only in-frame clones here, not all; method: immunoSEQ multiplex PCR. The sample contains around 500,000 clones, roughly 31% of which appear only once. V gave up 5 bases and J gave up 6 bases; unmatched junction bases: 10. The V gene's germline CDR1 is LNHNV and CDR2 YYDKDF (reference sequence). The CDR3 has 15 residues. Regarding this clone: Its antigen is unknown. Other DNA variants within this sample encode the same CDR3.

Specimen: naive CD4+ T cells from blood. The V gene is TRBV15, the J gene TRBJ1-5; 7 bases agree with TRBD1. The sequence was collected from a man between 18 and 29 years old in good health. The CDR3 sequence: CATSLDRVEGQPQHF. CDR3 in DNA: TGTGCCACCAGCCTCGACAGGGTGGAAGGTCAGCCCCAGCATTTT.